Listed below are T cell receptor beta chains from one sample, sequenced in a study of response to subunit inactivated influenza vaccine. TCRdb passed the RT-PCR reads through MiXCR, listing each CDR3 protein once. The table has 550,000 to 800,000 distinct CDR3 sequences, 15% to 17% seen once. The input for sequencing was PBMCs from blood, taken 11 to 12 days after vaccination. These receptors all stem from a middle-aged man who received an inactivated influenza vaccine. CDR3s include the opening cysteine and the closing phenylalanine or tryptophan. The D gene is left open where the match is weak. Clone size is not always given. Where it is, it says once, few, many or a class for expanded clones.

clone_size	j_call	d_call	cdr3_length	v_call	cdr3_nt	cdr3_aa
.	TRBJ2-1	.	16	TRBV6-2/TRBV6-3	TGTGCCAGCAGTTACTCGCCCAGAGCGTCCTACAATGAGCAGTTCTTC	CASSYSPRASYNEQFF
.	TRBJ2-3	.	15	TRBV28	TGTGCCAGCAGTTTAGGCGTGGGGAGGACAGATACGCAGTATTTT	CASSLGVGRTDTQYF
.	TRBJ2-1	.	18	TRBV7-3	TGTGCCAGCAGCCCGGGACAGGGGGCGCAGGGACTAGCGGATGAGCAGTTCTTC	CASSPGQGAQGLADEQFF
.	TRBJ1-1	.	12	TRBV12-3/TRBV12-4	TGTGCCAGCAGTTTCTCGAGGACTGAAGCTTTCTTT	CASSFSRTEAFF
few	TRBJ2-1	.	15	TRBV27	TGTGCCAGCAGTTTCAGGCAGGGACTGGCCAATGAGCAGTTCTTC	CASSFRQGLANEQFF
few	TRBJ1-1	.	13	TRBV20-1	TGCAGTGCTGTGGACACTTTGAACACTGAAGCTTTCTTT	CSAVDTLNTEAFF
many	TRBJ2-3	.	13	TRBV7-3	TGTGCCAGCAGCTTAAAACGGGGAGATACGCAGTATTTT	CASSLKRGDTQYF
.	TRBJ2-1	TRBD2	17	TRBV7-8	TGTGCCAGCAGCTTACCGCTTAGCGGGAACACCTACAATGAGCAGTTCTTC	CASSLPLSGNTYNEQFF
.	TRBJ2-7	.	16	TRBV20-1	TGCAGTGCTAGAGATCTGAGGCGAGGAGGACTGGACGAGCAGTACTTC	CSARDLRRGGLDEQYF
.	TRBJ1-1	TRBD1	15	TRBV9	TGTGCCAGCAGCGAGGGACAGGGGGCTTGGTCTGAAGCTTTCTTT	CASSEGQGAWSEAFF
few	TRBJ1-6	.	15	TRBV27	TGTGCCAGCAGTTTTCTACCTGACCAGGGTTCACCCCTCCACTTT	CASSFLPDQGSPLHF